The 22 T cell receptor beta chains below come from one sample, sequenced in a study of cytomegalovirus exposure and HLA in healthy donors (dated by TCRdb to about 2017). Library preparation employed the immunoSEQ multiplex PCR assay. For the multiplex PCR, a mixture combining 60 forward primers for TCR Vbeta segments and 13 reverse primers for TCR Jbeta segments was used. TCRdb took this table from immuneACCESS and kept in-frame rearrangements with V and J called. Such tables lack part of the clones; where checked against another copy, unresolved V genes explain under half of the gap, and the rest is unexplained. The sample table shows 170,000 or so clones, and 78% are seen once. The ten largest clones represent around 3.1% of the sample. The source material was PBMCs. These receptors came from a woman between 35 and 50 years old in good health and CMV-seronegative.

This clone has only a few counts. V is TRBV5-1 and J is TRBJ2-7; D remains unclear. Trimming left V 7 bases short and J 4 bases short, with 21 bases between. CDR3 length: 15 residues. CDR1 and CDR2 (germline): SGHRS, YFSETQ. For the CDR3, the DNA is TGCGCCAGCGAAGCGCAACCGGGTTCGCGATACGAGCAGTACTTC. Its protein product is CASEAQPGSRYEQYF. Filled out from reference TRBV5-1 and TRBJ2-7, the complete variable domain reads KAGVTQTPRYLIKTRGQQVTLSCSPISGHRSVSWYQQTPGQGLQFLFEYFSETQRNKGNFPGRFSGRQFSNSRSEMNVSTLELGDSALYLCASEAQPGSRYEQYFGPGTRLTVT.

A word on this clone: Compared with germline, one end of the junction differs, possibly owing to a read error. The chain combines TRBV6-1 with TRBJ2-5, with TRBD2 identical over 7 bases. The closer fit of TRBJ2-7 to the DNA end suggests the J call may be wrong. This CDR3 comprises 13 residues. Germline V gene sequence: CDR1 MNHNS, CDR2 SASEGT. The chain's CDR3 is CASTRGESYEQYF. The CDR3 nucleotides are TGTGCAAGCACTCGGGGGGAATCCTACGAGCAGTACTTC.

This chain joins TRBV7-9 and TRBJ2-1; 8 bases match TRBD1. There are 15 residues in the CDR3. In germline, CDR1 is SEHNR, CDR2 FQNEAQ (reference sequence). Losses at the gene ends were 7 bases for V and 1 base for J; bases not matched to a gene: 6. The CDR3 nucleotides are TGTGCCAGCACTTTGACAGGGGTATCCTACAATGAGCAGTTCTTC. It is translated as CASTLTGVSYNEQFF.

The genes are TRBV7-9 and TRBJ2-7, with D maybe TRBD1 (5 bases). In germline, CDR1 is SEHNR, CDR2 FQNEAQ (reference sequence). The CDR3 length is 15 residues. The V end lost 3 bases, the J end lost 5 bases, and 17 bases lay between the germline ends. CDR3 region: CASSFYGHGNDEQYF. The CDR3 nucleotides read TGTGCCAGCAGCTTTTACGGACATGGGAATGACGAGCAGTACTTC.

The chain couples TRBV6-6 to TRBJ2-3, with TRBD2 identical over 7 bases. With 0 bases clipped from V and 6 bases from J, the junction kept 6 bases outside the gene matches. The CDR3 covers 15 residues. Germline loops: CDR1 MNHNY, CDR2 SVGAGI (reference sequence). This chain's CDR3 is CASSYSSSGGDTQYF. CDR3 DNA: TGTGCCAGCAGTTACTCTTCGTCGGGGGGTGATACGCAGTATTTT.

The chain recombines TRBV2 with TRBJ1-6; TRBD1 agrees at 7 bases. The germline V gene has CDR1 SNHLY and CDR2 FYNNEI. CDR3 size: 15 residues. V shed 5 bases, J shed 4 bases, and the junction held 5 bases outside the gene matches. CDR3: CASSLTGPYNSPLHF. CDR3 bases: TGTGCCAGCAGTTTGACAGGGCCATATAATTCACCCCTCCACTTT.

This chain connects TRBV4-1 to TRBJ2-7; 7 bases fit TRBD1. V lost 1 base, J lost 3 bases, and 9 bases stayed unmatched. The length of the CDR3 is 16 residues. The germline CDR1 and CDR2 sequences are MGHRA and YSYEKL. The CDR3 DNA follows: TGCGCCAGCAGCCAAGGGTCGACAGGGACCTACTACGAGCAGTACTTC. This encodes CASSQGSTGTYYEQYF.

This clone was detected once. V gene TRBV7-2 combines with J gene TRBJ2-5; no clear D gene. The last part of the DNA fits TRBJ2-7 better; the J call may be wrong. Per germline, CDR1 SGHTA and CDR2 FQGNSA. This CDR3 spans 12 amino acids. In nucleotides, the CDR3 is TGTGCCAGCAGCTTAGCTAAATACGAGCAGTACTTC. Protein: CASSLAKYEQYF.

The rearrangement joins TRBV27 to TRBJ1-5; D uncertain. Germline V CDR1 and CDR2: MNHEY, SMNVEV (reference sequence). The CDR3 sequence is 15 residues long. Trimming removed 6 bases at V and 2 bases at J, with 14 bases between. For the CDR3, the DNA is TGTGCCAGCAGCTCTAGGATTGGAGGCAATCAGCCCCAGCATTTT. Its protein is CASSSRIGGNQPQHF.

The gene calls are TRBV6-1 and TRBJ1-1; no clear D gene. The V and J ends lost 6 bases and 0 bases respectively, with 11 bases between them. CDR1 is MNHNS, CDR2 SASEGT, per germline. This CDR3 is built from 14 residues. The chain's CDR3 is CASSLYRMNTEAFF. The CDR3 coding sequence is TGTGCCAGCAGCCTCTACCGCATGAACACTGAAGCTTTCTTT.

The rearrangement uses TRBV6-1 and TRBJ1-1; D is possibly TRBD1 (6 bases). The CDR3 has 16 residues. V was clipped by 0 bases and J by 6 bases, with 17 bases between them. CDR1 and CDR2 (germline): MNHNS, SASEGT. The CDR3 coding sequence is TGTGCCAGCAGTGAAGCCTTAACACAGGGAGAGGCTGAAGCTTTCTTT. It encodes CASSEALTQGEAEAFF.

In this sample, this clone turned up once. Other DNA sequences in the same sample also yield this CDR3. The chain combines TRBV7-2 with TRBJ2-7; D may be TRBD2 (6 bases). The CDR3 contains 14 residues. Trimming stripped 1 base from V and 2 bases from J, with 9 bases between. Germline CDR1 SGHTA, CDR2 FQGNSA. The CDR3 sequence: CASSLDGGAYEQYF. In DNA, the CDR3 is TGTGCCAGCAGCTTAGACGGCGGGGCCTACGAGCAGTACTTC.

The V and J genes are TRBV25-1 and TRBJ1-2; no reliable D call. The CDR3 extends over 15 amino acids. Germline V gives CDR1 MGHDK, CDR2 SYGVNS. V lost 2 bases and J lost 2, with 12 bases in between. The CDR3 region is CASSEMSGVNYGYTF. CDR3 nucleotides: TGTGCCAGCAGTGAAATGAGCGGCGTGAACTATGGCTACACCTTC.

The chain has TRBV5-1 and TRBJ2-6; D may be TRBD2 (5 bases). The CDR3 covers 15 residues. V was cut by 7 bases and J by 0 bases, with 11 bases left in between. Germline loops: CDR1 SGHRS, CDR2 YFSETQ. The CDR3 DNA reads as TGCGCCAGCGGTGGTGAGGGCTCTGGGGCCAACGTCCTGACTTTC. The encoded protein is CASGGEGSGANVLTF.

This clone was observed a few times. V gene TRBV6-1 combines with J gene TRBJ2-7; D remains ambiguous. CDR1 is MNHNS and CDR2 is SASEGT in the germline V gene. The CDR3 contains 15 residues. Deletions cut 2 bases from V and 3 bases from J, with 14 bases between. The CDR3, as DNA: TGTGCCAGCAGTGAATTGGGCAGGCTGAACTACGAGCAGTACTTC. This encodes CASSELGRLNYEQYF.

The V gene is TRBV7-2, the J gene TRBJ2-2, with 7 bases matching TRBD2. Unmatched junction bases numbered 5, after V lost 4 bases and J lost 6 bases. The CDR3 spans 14 residues. CDR1 is SGHTA and CDR2 is FQGNSA in the germline V gene. In DNA form, the CDR3 reads TGTGCCAGCAGCTCCGGACTAGGGGCCGGGGAGCTGTTTTTT. Translation: CASSSGLGAGELFF.

The V gene is TRBV28, the J gene TRBJ1-1, with TRBD1 as a possible D gene (6 bases). Per germline, CDR1 MDHEN and CDR2 SYDVKM. This CDR3 region has 14 residues. The V end lost 7 bases, the J end lost 8 bases, and 20 bases lay between the germline ends. Here the CDR3 DNA reads TGTGCCAGCACCCTCAGGACAGAACGAGGCGAAGCTTTCTTT. Protein sequence: CASTLRTERGEAFF.

The V and J genes are TRBV7-9 and TRBJ1-1; a weak D match, TRBD1 (5 bases). CDR1 is SEHNR and CDR2 is FQNEAQ in the germline V gene (reference sequence). The V end lost 0 bases, the J end lost 3 bases, and 11 bases lay between the germline ends. The CDR3 runs to 15 residues. The CDR3 here is CASSLAPGGDTEAFF. The CDR3 nucleotides are TGTGCCAGCAGCTTAGCCCCGGGGGGGGACACTGAAGCTTTCTTT. The full variable domain, in which reference TRBV7-9 and TRBJ1-1 provide the parts outside the CDR3, is DTGVSQNPRHKITKRGQNVTFRCDPISEHNRLYWYRQTLGQGPEFLTYFQNEAQLEKSRLLSDRFSAERPKGSFSTLEIQRTEQGDSAMYLCASSLAPGGDTEAFFGQGTRLTVV.

This clone has a handful of counts. This chain links TRBV5-1 with TRBJ2-7, with TRBD1 matching over 10 bases. CDR1 and CDR2 from the germline V gene are SGHRS and YFSETQ. The CDR3 totals 14 residues. Trimming at V came to 4 bases and at J to 5 bases, leaving 6 bases not matched to a gene. The CDR3 nucleotides are TGCGCCAGCAGCGTTACCGGGACAGGGGACGAGCAGTACTTC. Translation: CASSVTGTGDEQYF.

V and J are TRBV19 and TRBJ1-2; D not certain. V lost 3 bases and J 6 bases, leaving 11 bases between the germline ends. The CDR3 is made up of 13 amino acids. Germline CDR1 reads LNHDA; CDR2 reads SQIVND (reference sequence). CDR3 amino acids: CASSMTGSDGYTF. CDR3 DNA: TGTGCCAGTAGTATGACGGGGTCAGATGGCTACACCTTC.

The CDR3: CASSLSRGFGYTF. In DNA, the CDR3 is TGTGCCAGCAGCTTATCGAGGGGGTTTGGCTACACCTTC. The chain couples TRBV7-8 to TRBJ1-2; possibly TRBD1 for D (6 bases). Per the germline V gene, CDR1 is SGHVS and CDR2 is FQNEAQ. The CDR3 loop spans 13 amino acids. Between the trimmed V and J ends, which lost 2 bases and 7 bases, there was a span of 11 bases.

CDR3 sequence reads: CASSVRKRTGVSEQFF. The CDR3 region has the DNA TGTGCCAGCAGCGTACGCAAGAGGACTGGAGTCAGTGAGCAGTTCTTC. The chain couples TRBV9 to TRBJ2-1, with D possibly matching TRBD2 (5 bases). CDR3 length: 16 residues. Germline CDR1 is SGDLS and CDR2 is YYNGEE. Trimming removed 1 base at V and 9 bases at J, with 20 bases between.